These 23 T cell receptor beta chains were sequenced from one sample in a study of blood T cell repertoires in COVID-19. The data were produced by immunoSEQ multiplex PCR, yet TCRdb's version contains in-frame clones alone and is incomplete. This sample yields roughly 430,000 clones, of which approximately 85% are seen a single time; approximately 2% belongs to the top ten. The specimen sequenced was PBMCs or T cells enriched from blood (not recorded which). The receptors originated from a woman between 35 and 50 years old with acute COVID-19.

The CDR3 sequence: CASSLLAGGETQYF. The CDR3, as DNA: TGTGCCAGCAGCTTGCTAGCGGGGGGAGAGACCCAGTACTTC. This chain links TRBV5-4 with TRBJ2-5; TRBD2 aligns across 11 bases. Germline V gene sequence: CDR1 SGHNT, CDR2 YYREEE (reference sequence). V was pared by 1 base and J by 4 bases, with 0 bases of the junction left unmatched. This CDR3 comprises 14 residues.

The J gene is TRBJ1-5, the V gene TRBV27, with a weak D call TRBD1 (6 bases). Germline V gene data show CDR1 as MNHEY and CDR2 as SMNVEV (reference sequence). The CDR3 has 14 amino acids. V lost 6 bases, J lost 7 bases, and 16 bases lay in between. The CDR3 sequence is CASSTNREGQPQHF. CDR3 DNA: TGTGCCAGCAGCACCAACAGGGAAGGGCAGCCCCAGCATTTT.

In nucleotides, the CDR3 is TGTGCCAGCAGCCTATCCGGACAGGGAACCGAAGCTTTCTTT. This encodes CASSLSGQGTEAFF. The chain has TRBV3-1 (or the pseudogene TRBV3-2) and TRBJ1-1; 8 nucleotides align to TRBD1. Germline V gene sequence: CDR1 LGHDT, CDR2 YNNKEL (reference sequence). The V and J ends lost 4 bases and 8 bases, in that order; junction bases with no gene match: 9. The CDR3 sequence is 14 residues long.

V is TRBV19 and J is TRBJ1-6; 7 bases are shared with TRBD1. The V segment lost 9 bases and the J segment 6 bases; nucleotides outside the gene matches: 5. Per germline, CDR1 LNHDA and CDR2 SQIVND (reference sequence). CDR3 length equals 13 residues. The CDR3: CASSGQINSPLHF. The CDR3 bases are TGTGCCAGCTCGGGACAGATTAATTCACCCCTCCACTTT.

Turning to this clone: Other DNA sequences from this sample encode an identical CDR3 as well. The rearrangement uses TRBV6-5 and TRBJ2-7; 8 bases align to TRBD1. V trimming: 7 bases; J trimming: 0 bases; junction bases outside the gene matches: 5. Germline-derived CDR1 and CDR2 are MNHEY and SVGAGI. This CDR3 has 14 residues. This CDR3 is CASTRDRFSYEQYF. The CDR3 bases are TGTGCCAGCACAAGGGACAGGTTCTCCTACGAGCAGTACTTC.

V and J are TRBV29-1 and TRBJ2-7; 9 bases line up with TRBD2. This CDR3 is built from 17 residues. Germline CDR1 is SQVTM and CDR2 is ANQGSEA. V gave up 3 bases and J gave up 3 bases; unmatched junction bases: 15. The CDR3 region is CSVEQWGSSGEDYEQYF. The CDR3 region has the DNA TGCAGCGTTGAGCAATGGGGTTCTAGCGGGGAGGACTACGAGCAGTACTTC.

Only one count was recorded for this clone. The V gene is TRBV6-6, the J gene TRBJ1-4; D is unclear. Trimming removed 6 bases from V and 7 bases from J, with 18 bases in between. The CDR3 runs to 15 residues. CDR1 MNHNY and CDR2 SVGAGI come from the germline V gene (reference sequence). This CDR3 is CASSRPEGVVEKLFF. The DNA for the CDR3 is TGTGCCAGCAGCCGCCCCGAGGGTGTAGTTGAAAAACTGTTTTTT.

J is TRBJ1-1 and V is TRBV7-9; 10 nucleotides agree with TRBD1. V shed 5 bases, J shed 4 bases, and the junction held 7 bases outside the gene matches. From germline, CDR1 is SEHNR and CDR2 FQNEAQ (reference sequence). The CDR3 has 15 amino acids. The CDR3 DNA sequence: TGTGCCAGCAGCAAATCCGGGACAGGGGCCACTGAAGCTTTCTTT. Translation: CASSKSGTGATEAFF.

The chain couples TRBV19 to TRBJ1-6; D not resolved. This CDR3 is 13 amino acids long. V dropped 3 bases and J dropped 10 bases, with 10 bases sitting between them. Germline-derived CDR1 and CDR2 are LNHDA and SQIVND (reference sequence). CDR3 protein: CASSMVRESPLHF. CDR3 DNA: TGTGCCAGTAGTATGGTTCGGGAATCACCCCTCCACTTT.

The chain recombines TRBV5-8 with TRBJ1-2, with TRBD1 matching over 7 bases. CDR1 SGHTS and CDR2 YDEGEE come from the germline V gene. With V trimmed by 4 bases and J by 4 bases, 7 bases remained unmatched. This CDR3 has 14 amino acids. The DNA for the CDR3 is TGTGCCAGCAGCGGGGACAGCATACGCTATGGCTACACCTTC. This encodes CASSGDSIRYGYTF. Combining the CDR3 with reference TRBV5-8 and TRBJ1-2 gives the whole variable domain EAGVTQSPTHLIKTRGQQATLRCSPISGHTSVYWYQQALGLGLQFLLWYDEGEERNRGNFPPRFSGRQFPNYSSELNVNALELEDSALYLCASSGDSIRYGYTFGSGTRLTVV.

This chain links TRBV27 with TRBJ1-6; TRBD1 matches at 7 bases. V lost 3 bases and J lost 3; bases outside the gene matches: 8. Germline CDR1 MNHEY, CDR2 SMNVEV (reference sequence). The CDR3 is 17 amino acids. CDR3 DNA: TGTGCCAGCAGTTTGAGGCAGGGGGACTTCTATAATTCACCCCTCCACTTT. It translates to CASSLRQGDFYNSPLHF.

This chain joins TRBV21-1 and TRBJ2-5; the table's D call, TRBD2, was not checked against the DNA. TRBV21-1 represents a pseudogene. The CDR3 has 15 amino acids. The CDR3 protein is CASSKVTSGEETQYF. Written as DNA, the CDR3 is TGTGCCAGCAGCAAAGTTACTAGCGGGGAAGAGACCCAGTACTTC.

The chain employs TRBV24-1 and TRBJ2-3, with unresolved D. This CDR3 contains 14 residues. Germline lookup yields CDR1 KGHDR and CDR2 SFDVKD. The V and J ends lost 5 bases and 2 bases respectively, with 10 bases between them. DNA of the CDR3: TGTGCCACCAGTGGTGATAGCCCCACAGATACGCAGTATTTT. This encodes CATSGDSPTDTQYF.

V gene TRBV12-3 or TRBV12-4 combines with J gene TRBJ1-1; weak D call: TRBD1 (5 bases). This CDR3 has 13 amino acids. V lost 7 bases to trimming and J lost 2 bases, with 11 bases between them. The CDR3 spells CASTWTLNTEAFF. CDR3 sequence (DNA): TGTGCCAGCACCTGGACACTCAACACTGAAGCTTTCTTT.

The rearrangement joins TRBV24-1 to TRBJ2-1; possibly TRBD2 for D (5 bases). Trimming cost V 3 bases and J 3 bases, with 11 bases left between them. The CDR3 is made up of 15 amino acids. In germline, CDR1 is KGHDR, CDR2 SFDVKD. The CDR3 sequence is CATSDGHGLYNEQFF. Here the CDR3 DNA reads TGTGCCACCAGTGATGGTCACGGACTCTACAATGAGCAGTTCTTC.

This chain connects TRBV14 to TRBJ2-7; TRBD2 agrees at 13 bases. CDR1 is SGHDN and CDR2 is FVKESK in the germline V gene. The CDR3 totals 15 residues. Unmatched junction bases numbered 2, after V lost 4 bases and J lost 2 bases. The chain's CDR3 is CASSPGTSGAYEQYF. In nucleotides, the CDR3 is TGTGCCAGCAGCCCGGGGACTAGCGGGGCCTACGAGCAGTACTTC.

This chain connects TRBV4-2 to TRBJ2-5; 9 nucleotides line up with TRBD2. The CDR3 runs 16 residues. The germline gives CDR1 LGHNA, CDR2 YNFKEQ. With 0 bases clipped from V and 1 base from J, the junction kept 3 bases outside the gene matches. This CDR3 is CASSQEARGGQETQYF. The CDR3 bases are TGTGCCAGCAGCCAAGAGGCGCGGGGGGGCCAAGAGACCCAGTACTTC.

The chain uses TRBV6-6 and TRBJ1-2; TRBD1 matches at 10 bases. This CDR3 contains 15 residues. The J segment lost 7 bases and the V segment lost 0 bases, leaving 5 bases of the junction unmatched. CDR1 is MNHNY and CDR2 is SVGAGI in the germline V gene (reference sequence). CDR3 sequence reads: CASSYSYRDRGGYTF. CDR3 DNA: TGTGCCAGCAGTTACTCGTATAGGGACAGGGGTGGCTACACCTTC.

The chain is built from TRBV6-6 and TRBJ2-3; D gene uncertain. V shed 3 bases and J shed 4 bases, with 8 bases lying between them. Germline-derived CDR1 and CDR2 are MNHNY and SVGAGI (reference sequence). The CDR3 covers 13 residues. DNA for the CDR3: TGTGCCAGCAGTTATTACAGTTCAGATACGCAGTATTTT. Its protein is CASSYYSSDTQYF.

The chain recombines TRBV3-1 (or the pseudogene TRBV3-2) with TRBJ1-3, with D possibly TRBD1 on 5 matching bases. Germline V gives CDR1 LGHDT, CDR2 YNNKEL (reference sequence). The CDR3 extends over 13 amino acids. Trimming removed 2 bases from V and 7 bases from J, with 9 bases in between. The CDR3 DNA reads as TGTGCCAGCAGCCAACGGACACCGAACACCATATATTTT. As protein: CASSQRTPNTIYF.

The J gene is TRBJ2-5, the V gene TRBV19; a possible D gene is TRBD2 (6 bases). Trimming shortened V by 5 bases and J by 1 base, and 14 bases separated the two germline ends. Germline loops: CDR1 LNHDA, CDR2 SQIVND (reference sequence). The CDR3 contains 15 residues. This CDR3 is CASSYTGGGQETQYF. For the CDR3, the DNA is TGTGCCAGTAGTTATACCGGGGGTGGCCAAGAGACCCAGTACTTC.

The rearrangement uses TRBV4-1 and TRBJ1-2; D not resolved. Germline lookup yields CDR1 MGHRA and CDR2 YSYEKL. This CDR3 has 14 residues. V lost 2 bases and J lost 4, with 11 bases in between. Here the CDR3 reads CASSQPAGLYGYTF. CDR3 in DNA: TGCGCCAGCAGCCAACCAGCGGGCCTCTATGGCTACACCTTC.

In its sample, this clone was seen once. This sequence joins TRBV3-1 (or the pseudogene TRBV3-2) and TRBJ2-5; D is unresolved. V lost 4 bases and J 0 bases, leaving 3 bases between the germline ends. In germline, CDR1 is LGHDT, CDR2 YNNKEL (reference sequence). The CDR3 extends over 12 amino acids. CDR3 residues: CASSLNQETQYF. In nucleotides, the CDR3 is TGTGCCAGCAGCCTAAACCAAGAGACCCAGTACTTC.